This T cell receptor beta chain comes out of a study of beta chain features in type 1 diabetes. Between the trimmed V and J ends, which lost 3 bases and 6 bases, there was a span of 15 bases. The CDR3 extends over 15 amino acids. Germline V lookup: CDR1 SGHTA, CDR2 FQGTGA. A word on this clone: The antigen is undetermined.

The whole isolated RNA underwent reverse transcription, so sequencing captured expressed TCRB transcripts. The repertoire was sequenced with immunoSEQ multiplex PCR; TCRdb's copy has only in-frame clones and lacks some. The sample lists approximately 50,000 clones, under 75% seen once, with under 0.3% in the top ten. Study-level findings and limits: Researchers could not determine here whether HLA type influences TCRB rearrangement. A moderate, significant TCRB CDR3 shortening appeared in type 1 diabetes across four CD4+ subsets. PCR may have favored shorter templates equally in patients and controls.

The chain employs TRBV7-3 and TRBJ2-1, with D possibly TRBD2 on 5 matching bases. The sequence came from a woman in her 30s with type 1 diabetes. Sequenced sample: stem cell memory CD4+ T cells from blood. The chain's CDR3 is CASSFRTSGLNEQFF. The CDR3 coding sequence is TGTGCCAGCAGCTTTAGGACCTCCGGACTCAATGAGCAGTTCTTC.